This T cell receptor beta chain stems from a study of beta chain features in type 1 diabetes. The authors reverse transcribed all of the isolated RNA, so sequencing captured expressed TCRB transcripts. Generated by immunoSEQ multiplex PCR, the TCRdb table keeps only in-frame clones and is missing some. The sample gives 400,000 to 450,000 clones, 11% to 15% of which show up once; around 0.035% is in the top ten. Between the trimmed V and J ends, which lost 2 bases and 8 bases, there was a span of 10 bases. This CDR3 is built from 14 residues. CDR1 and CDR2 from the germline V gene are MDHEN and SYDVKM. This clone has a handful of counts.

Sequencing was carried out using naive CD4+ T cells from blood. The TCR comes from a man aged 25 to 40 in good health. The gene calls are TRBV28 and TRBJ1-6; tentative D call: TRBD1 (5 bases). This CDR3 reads CASSLIGAYSPLHF. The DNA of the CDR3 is TGTGCCAGCAGTTTAATAGGGGCTTATTCACCCCTCCACTTT. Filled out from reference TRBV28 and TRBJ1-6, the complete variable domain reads DVKVTQSSRYLVKRTGEKVFLECVQDMDHENMFWYRQDPGLGLRLIYFSYDVKMKEKGDIPEGYSVSREKKERFSLILESASTNQTSMYLCASSLIGAYSPLHFGNGTRLTVT.